These T cell receptor beta chains were read from a single sample in a study of PD-L1 blockade in urothelial cancer. Using immunoSEQ multiplex PCR, the repertoire was profiled, and TCRdb retains in-frame clones only, with some absent. This sample has about 93,000 clones, with around 90% found just once. The sequenced sample was PBMCs, obtained around atezolizumab (anti-PD-L1) treatment. Every receptor here comes from a man between 60 and 75 years old with urothelial cancer. Both conserved end residues are part of each CDR3. D genes are given only for firm matches. Size is stated for part of the rows, as once, few or many counts, or as a class when the clone is expanded.

TRBJ2-3 | TRBD2 | NA | TRBV5-1 | CASSLRTSGIRDTQYF | TGCGCCAGCAGCTTACGGACTAGCGGGATCAGGGATACGCAGTATTTT
TRBJ2-3 | TRBD1 | few | TRBV7-2 | CASSLVGQTTDTQYF | TGTGCCAGCAGCTTAGTGGGACAGACCACAGATACGCAGTATTTT
TRBJ2-5 | TRBD1 | NA | TRBV7-2 | CASSLQGARETQYF | TGTGCCAGCAGCCTACAGGGGGCGCGAGAGACCCAGTACTTC
TRBJ1-5 | NA | NA | TRBV4-1 | CASSPLSMGNQPQHF | TGCGCCAGCAGCCCCCTATCGATGGGCAATCAGCCCCAGCATTTT
TRBJ2-5 | TRBD1 | NA | TRBV6-6 | CASSSPGQGGETQYF | TGTGCCAGCAGCAGTCCGGGACAGGGGGGAGAGACCCAGTACTTC
TRBJ1-1 | TRBD1 | NA | TRBV10-1 | CASSSGTGKAFF | TGCGCCAGCAGTTCCGGGACAGGGAAAGCTTTCTTT
TRBJ2-7 | NA | once | TRBV7-2 | CASSGQTRPYEQYF | TGTGCCAGCAGCGGACAGACAAGACCCTACGAGCAGTACTTC
TRBJ2-2 | TRBD1 | NA | TRBV4-3 | CASSQATGGLNTGELFF | TGCGCCAGCAGCCAAGCCACAGGGGGCCTTAACACCGGGGAGCTGTTTTTT
TRBJ2-7 | NA | NA | TRBV6-6 | CASSPGTASSYEQYF | TGTGCCAGCAGTCCCGGGACTGCGAGCTCCTACGAGCAGTACTTC
TRBJ2-3 | NA | NA | TRBV7-3 | CASSAGPFTDTQYF | TGTGCCAGCAGCGCGGGCCCATTTACAGATACGCAGTATTTT
TRBJ1-2 | NA | NA | TRBV30 | CAWSVYQAGTAF | TGTGCCTGGAGTGTGTATCAGGCCGGGACTGCCTTC
TRBJ1-4 | NA | NA | TRBV13 | CASSRGFATNEKLFF | TGTGCCAGCAGCCGCGGGTTTGCAACTAATGAAAAACTGTTTTTT
TRBJ1-5 | NA | NA | TRBV28 | CASSPPQGLGSVDQPQHF | TGTGCCAGCAGCCCGCCCCAGGGTTTAGGTTCTGTCGACCAGCCCCAGCATTTT
TRBJ1-2 | NA | once | TRBV7-9 | CASSLLTDYGYTF | TGTGCCAGCAGCTTACTCACAGACTATGGCTACACCTTC
TRBJ2-1 | TRBD2 | once | TRBV5-1 | CASSAGLAGEYNEQFF | TGCGCCAGCAGCGCGGGACTAGCGGGGGAGTACAATGAGCAGTTCTTC
TRBJ2-3 | NA | NA | TRBV5-6 | CASATGSEPQYF | TGTGCCAGCGCGACAGGTTCAGAGCCGCAGTATTTT
TRBJ2-7 | NA | NA | TRBV12-2 | CASRLARASGGMNSSYEQYF | TGTGCAAGTCGCTTAGCGCGGGCTAGCGGGGGCATGAACTCCTCCTACGAGCAGTACTTC
TRBJ1-5 | NA | many | TRBV5-1 | CASSLTGKKPQHF | TGCGCCAGCAGCTTGACAGGGAAGAAGCCCCAGCATTTT
TRBJ2-2 | TRBD2 | NA | TRBV29-1 | CSVGPGGASNTGELFF | TGCAGCGTTGGCCCCGGGGGGGCATCGAACACCGGGGAGCTGTTTTTT
TRBJ1-2 | NA | NA | TRBV6-5 | CASILWGDGARGYTF | TGTGCCAGCATCTTGTGGGGGGACGGTGCTAGAGGCTACACCTTC
TRBJ1-5 | NA | NA | TRBV2 | CASTPDRNNQPQHF | TGTGCCAGCACCCCCGACAGGAACAATCAGCCCCAGCATTTT
TRBJ2-7 | NA | NA | TRBV2 | CASSEKRLNSYEQYF | TGTGCCAGCAGTGAAAAAAGACTGAACTCCTACGAGCAGTACTTC
TRBJ2-5 | NA | NA | TRBV5-6 | CASSSKLAETQYF | TGTGCCAGCAGCTCAAAACTAGCAGAGACCCAGTACTTC
TRBJ2-5 | NA | NA | TRBV11-3 | CASSPGWQETQYF | TGTGCCAGCAGCCCGGGGTGGCAAGAGACCCAGTACTTC
TRBJ2-7 | TRBD2 | NA | TRBV11-2 | CASSLTRSGRSSYEQYF | TGTGCCAGCAGCTTAACTAGAAGCGGGAGGAGCTCCTACGAGCAGTACTTC
TRBJ1-2 | NA | NA | TRBV28 | CASSTSGREIGYTF | NA
TRBJ2-7 | TRBD2 | NA | TRBV2 | CASRKLAGLYEQYF | TGTGCCAGCAGAAAGCTAGCGGGGCTCTACGAGCAGTACTTC
TRBJ1-5 | NA | few | TRBV7-2 | CASSLLGGNQPQHF | TGTGCCAGCAGCTTATTGGGAGGCAATCAGCCCCAGCATTTT
TRBJ1-3 | NA | NA | TRBV27 | CASSSFPGNTIYF | TGTGCCAGCAGTTCGTTCCCTGGAAACACCATATATTTT
TRBJ2-2 | TRBD2 | NA | TRBV10-3 | CAIRKEGVAGGGELFF | TGTGCCATCCGAAAGGAGGGCGTAGCGGGAGGCGGGGAGCTGTTTTTT
TRBJ1-5 | NA | few | TRBV28 | CAITGQGNQPQHF | TGTGCCATAACAGGGCAAGGCAATCAGCCCCAGCATTTT
TRBJ1-2 | NA | NA | TRBV29-1 | CSVEGGGGYGYTF | TGCAGCGTTGAAGGGGGAGGGGGCTATGGCTACACCTTC
TRBJ2-4 | NA | NA | TRBV19 | CASSPGLAKNIQYF | TGTGCCAGTAGTCCGGGATTAGCCAAAAACATTCAGTACTTC
TRBJ1-4 | TRBD1 | few | TRBV11-2 | CASSLSTGAEKLFF | TGTGCCAGCAGCTTAAGTACAGGGGCGGAAAAACTGTTTTTT
TRBJ2-5 | TRBD1 | NA | TRBV5-1 | CASSYGQGEETQYF | TGCGCCAGCAGCTACGGACAGGGGGAAGAGACCCAGTACTTC
TRBJ2-7 | NA | NA | TRBV2 | CASSASRGTYEQYF | TGTGCCAGCAGTGCCTCGCGGGGCACGTACGAGCAGTACTTC
TRBJ1-2 | NA | NA | TRBV30 | CAWSPRGWHGYTF | TGTGCCTGGAGTCCCCGGGGGTGGCATGGCTACACCTTC
TRBJ2-5 | TRBD2 | once | TRBV5-4 | CASSLAGTSGGTQYF | TGTGCCAGCAGCTTGGCAGGGACTAGCGGGGGGACCCAGTACTTC
TRBJ1-2 | TRBD1 | NA | TRBV5-5 | CASSLRQGDGYTF | TGTGCCAGCAGCTTGCGACAGGGAGACGGCTACACCTTC
TRBJ1-2 | NA | NA | TRBV4-1 | CASSQEGGYGYTF | TGCGCCAGCAGCCAAGAAGGAGGCTATGGCTACACCTTC
TRBJ2-1 | TRBD2 | NA | TRBV5-1 | CASSLSSGGYNEQFF | TGCGCCAGCAGCTTGTCCAGCGGGGGCTACAATGAGCAGTTCTTC
TRBJ2-2 | TRBD2 | NA | TRBV30 | CAWSVGLAGTGELFF | TGTGCCTGGAGTGTTGGGCTAGCGGGCACCGGGGAGCTGTTTTTT
TRBJ2-1 | NA | NA | TRBV2 | CASSVRGRESNNEQFF | TGTGCCAGCAGTGTCCGTGGCAGGGAATCCAACAATGAGCAGTTCTTC
TRBJ2-5 | NA | once | TRBV7-2 | CASSLQLETQYF | TGTGCCAGCAGCCTACAGTTGGAGACCCAGTACTTC
TRBJ1-3 | NA | NA | TRBV30 | CAWSTGPIYF | TGTGCCTGGAGTACAGGGCCGATATATTTT
TRBJ2-7 | TRBD1 | once | TRBV7-3 | CASSQTGGYEQYF | TGTGCCAGCAGTCAAACAGGGGGCTACGAGCAGTACTTC